This T cell receptor beta chain is drawn from a study of cytomegalovirus exposure and HLA in healthy donors. Study as a whole: About 80 million unique TCR sequences came from HLA-typed donors in an early release. For the approximately 400 genotyped donors, 75% to 90% fell within the Caucasian-associated ancestry cluster. Broader study findings: As confirmed in vitro, a few CMV-associated chains were specific for CMV antigens.

In germline, CDR1 is LNHDA, CDR2 SQIVND (reference sequence). J was trimmed by 6 bases and V by 2 bases; bases with no gene match: 6. The CDR3 covers 14 residues. The PCR ran on 60 Vbeta and 13 Jbeta primers. Here immunoSEQ multiplex PCR was the method, and the copy in TCRdb shows in-frame clones only, minus some. The data show 70,000 to 90,000 clones, around 65% seen once. In the case of this clone: Its antigen is as yet unknown.

The source material was PBMCs. V usage is TRBV19 and J usage is TRBJ1-2; 7 bases agree with TRBD1. The sequence derives from a man aged 60 to 69 in good health and CMV-seropositive. The CDR3 loop reads CASSIQGQPNGYTF. DNA for the CDR3: TGTGCCAGTAGTATACAGGGACAGCCCAATGGCTACACCTTC.